This entry describes one TCR beta chain. The antigen is undetermined. PCR employed 60 Vbeta and 13 Jbeta primers. The assay was immunoSEQ multiplex PCR, and TCRdb's table has in-frame clones only and misses some. The table shows approximately 140,000 clones, with about 80% occurring only once. The germline V gene has CDR1 SQVTM and CDR2 ANQGSEA. The CDR3 contains 12 residues. Trimming shortened V by 2 bases and J by 6 bases, and 11 bases separated the two germline ends. The data are from a study of cytomegalovirus exposure and HLA in healthy donors. The study sampled nominally healthy donors, though unrecorded immune exposures were likely. General study results and limits: A later analysis appeared to link common viral pathogens to several of the most significant clusters. The study reported that TCR beta sequences accurately predicted HLA-A and HLA-B alleles in most subjects.

The V gene is TRBV29-1, the J gene TRBJ2-7; D not resolved. This sequence was found in a male donor in good health and CMV-seropositive. Sequencing was carried out using PBMCs. The CDR3 region is CSVELGSPEQYF. CDR3 bases: TGCAGCGTTGAACTGGGCAGTCCCGAGCAGTACTTC.